This TCR beta chain stems from a study of blood T cell repertoires in COVID-19. Study context: Acute-phase and convalescent COVID-19 samples originated in the United States, Italy and Spain. From T cells, B-cell-depleted T cells, or PBMCs came the material, which was cDNA or gDNA.

This table comes from immunoSEQ multiplex PCR, and its TCRdb copy is limited to in-frame clones, with some not included. Altogether approximately 54,000 clones are present, roughly 89% being singletons, with the ten largest covering less than 4%. CDR3 length equals 17 residues. V shed 0 bases and J 6 bases; nucleotides not matched to a gene: 7. The germline V gene encodes CDR1 MNHNS and CDR2 SASEGT. The J gene is TRBJ2-1, the V gene TRBV6-1, with TRBD2 identical over 11 bases. The TCR comes from a man between 50 and 59 years old with acute or convalescent COVID-19. Sequenced: peripheral blood. The CDR3 sequence is CASSEAGLAGGINEQFF. The DNA for the CDR3 is TGTGCCAGCAGTGAAGCGGGTCTAGCGGGGGGTATCAATGAGCAGTTCTTC.